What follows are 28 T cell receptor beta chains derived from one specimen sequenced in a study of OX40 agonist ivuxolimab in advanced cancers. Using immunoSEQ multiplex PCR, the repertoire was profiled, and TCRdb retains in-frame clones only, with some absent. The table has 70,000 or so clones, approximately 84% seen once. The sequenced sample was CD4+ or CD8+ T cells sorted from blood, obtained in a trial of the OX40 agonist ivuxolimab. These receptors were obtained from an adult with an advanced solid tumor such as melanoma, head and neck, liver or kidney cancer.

The DNA for the CDR3 is TGTGCCAGCAGCTTCCATCTCGGAGATACGCAGTATTTT. Translating it yields CASSFHLGDTQYF. This chain links TRBV9 with TRBJ2-3; D remains unclear. V lost 4 bases, J lost 5 bases, and 11 bases lay in between. CDR1 and CDR2 from the germline V gene are SGDLS and YYNGEE. This CDR3 region has 13 residues.

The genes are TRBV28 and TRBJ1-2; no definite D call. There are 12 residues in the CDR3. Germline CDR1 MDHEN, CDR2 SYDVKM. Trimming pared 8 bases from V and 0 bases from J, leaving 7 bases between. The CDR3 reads CASQAANYGYTF. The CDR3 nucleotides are TGTGCCAGCCAGGCAGCTAACTATGGCTACACCTTC.

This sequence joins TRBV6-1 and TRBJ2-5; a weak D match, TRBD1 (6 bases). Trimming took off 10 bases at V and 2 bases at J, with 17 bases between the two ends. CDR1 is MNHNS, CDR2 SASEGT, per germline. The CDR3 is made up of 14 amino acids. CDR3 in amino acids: CATQQGRFQETQYF. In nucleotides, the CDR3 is TGTGCCACCCAACAGGGACGCTTTCAAGAGACCCAGTACTTC.

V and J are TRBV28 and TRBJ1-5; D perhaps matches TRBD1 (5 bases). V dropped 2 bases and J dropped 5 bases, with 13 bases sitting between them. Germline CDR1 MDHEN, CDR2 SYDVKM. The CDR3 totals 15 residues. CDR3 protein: CASSLGPGTYQPQHF. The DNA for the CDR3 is TGTGCCAGCAGTTTAGGTCCGGGGACGTATCAGCCCCAGCATTTT.

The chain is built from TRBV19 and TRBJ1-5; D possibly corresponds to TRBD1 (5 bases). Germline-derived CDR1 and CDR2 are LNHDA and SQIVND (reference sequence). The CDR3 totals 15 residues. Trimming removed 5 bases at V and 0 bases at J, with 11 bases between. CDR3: CASSVSGLSNQPQHF. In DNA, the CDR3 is TGTGCCAGTAGTGTCTCAGGGCTTAGCAATCAGCCCCAGCATTTT.

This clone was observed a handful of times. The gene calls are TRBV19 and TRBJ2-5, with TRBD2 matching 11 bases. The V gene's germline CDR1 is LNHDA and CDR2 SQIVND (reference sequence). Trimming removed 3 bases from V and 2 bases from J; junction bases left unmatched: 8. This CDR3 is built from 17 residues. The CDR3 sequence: CASSIGWLAGGQETQYF. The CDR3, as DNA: TGTGCCAGTAGTATTGGTTGGCTAGCGGGAGGACAAGAGACCCAGTACTTC.

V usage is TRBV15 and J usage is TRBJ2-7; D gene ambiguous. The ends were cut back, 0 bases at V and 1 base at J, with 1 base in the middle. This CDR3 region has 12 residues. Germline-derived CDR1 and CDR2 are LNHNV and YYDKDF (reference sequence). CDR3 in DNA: TGTGCCACCAGCAGAGAATCCTACGAGCAGTACTTC. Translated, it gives CATSRESYEQYF.

DNA of the CDR3: TGTGCCAGCAGTTTCCAGGGGTCATCCTACGAGCAGTACTTC. Its protein is CASSFQGSSYEQYF. V gene TRBV27 combines with J gene TRBJ2-7; possible D gene TRBD1, 6 bases. Germline CDR1 reads MNHEY; CDR2 reads SMNVEV (reference sequence). Trimming took off 3 bases at V and 1 base at J, with 10 bases between the two ends. This CDR3 has 14 residues.

The chain's CDR3 is CASRGGVTSYNEQFF. Written as DNA, the CDR3 is TGTGCCAGCAGGGGGGGGGTTACCTCCTACAATGAGCAGTTCTTC. The V and J genes are TRBV7-2 and TRBJ2-1; TRBD2 aligns across 7 bases. Unmatched junction bases numbered 5, after V lost 6 bases and J lost 0 bases. The CDR3 totals 15 residues. Germline V gives CDR1 SGHTA, CDR2 FQGNSA.

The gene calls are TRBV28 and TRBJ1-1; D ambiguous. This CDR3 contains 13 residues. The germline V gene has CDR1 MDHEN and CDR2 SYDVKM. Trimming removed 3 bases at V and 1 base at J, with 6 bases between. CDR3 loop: CASSFWGNTEAFF. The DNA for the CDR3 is TGTGCCAGCAGTTTCTGGGGGAACACTGAAGCTTTCTTT.

The CDR3 DNA reads as TGTGCCAGCAGTCTCGGCAGGGGGGCCTACGAGCAGTACTTC. Its protein is CASSLGRGAYEQYF. V and J are TRBV6-6 and TRBJ2-7; possibly TRBD1 for D (7 bases). The germline V gene has CDR1 MNHNY and CDR2 SVGAGI (reference sequence). There are 14 residues in the CDR3. Trimming left V 5 bases short and J 2 bases short, with 13 bases between.

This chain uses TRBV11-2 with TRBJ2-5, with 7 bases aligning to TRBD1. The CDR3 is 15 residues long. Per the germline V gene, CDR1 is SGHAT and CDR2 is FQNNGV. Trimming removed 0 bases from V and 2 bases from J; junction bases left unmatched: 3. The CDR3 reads CASSLDGQVQETQYF. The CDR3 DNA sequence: TGTGCCAGCAGCTTAGATGGACAGGTTCAAGAGACCCAGTACTTC.

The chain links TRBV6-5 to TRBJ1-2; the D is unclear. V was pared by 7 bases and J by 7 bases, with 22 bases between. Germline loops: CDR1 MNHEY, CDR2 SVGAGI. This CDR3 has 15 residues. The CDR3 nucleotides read TGTGCCAGCAACGACGCAGCGACCCACCGGGGTGGCTACACCTTC. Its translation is CASNDAATHRGGYTF.

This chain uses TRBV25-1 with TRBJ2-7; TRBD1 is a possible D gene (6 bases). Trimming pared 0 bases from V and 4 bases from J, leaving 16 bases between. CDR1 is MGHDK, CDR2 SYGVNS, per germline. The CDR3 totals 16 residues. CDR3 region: CASSEYRAGDEYEQYF. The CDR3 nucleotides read TGTGCCAGCAGTGAATATCGGGCAGGGGATGAGTACGAGCAGTACTTC.

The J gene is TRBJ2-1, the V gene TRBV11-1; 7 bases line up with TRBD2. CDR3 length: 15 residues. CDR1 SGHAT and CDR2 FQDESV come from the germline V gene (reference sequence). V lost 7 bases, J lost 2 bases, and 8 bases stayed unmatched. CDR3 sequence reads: CASTLSGHTYNEQFF. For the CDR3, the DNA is TGTGCCAGCACCCTTAGCGGGCATACCTACAATGAGCAGTTCTTC.

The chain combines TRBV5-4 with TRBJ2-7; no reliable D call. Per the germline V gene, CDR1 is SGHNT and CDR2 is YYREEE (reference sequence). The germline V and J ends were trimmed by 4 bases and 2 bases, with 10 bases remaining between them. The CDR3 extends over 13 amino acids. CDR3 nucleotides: TGTGCCAGCAGCCTGATTGGGGCCTACGAGCAGTACTTC. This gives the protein CASSLIGAYEQYF.

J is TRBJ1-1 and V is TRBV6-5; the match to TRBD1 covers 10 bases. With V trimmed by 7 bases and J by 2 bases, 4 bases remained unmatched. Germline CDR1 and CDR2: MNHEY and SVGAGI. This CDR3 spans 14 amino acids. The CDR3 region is CASKRTGGNTEAFF. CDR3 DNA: TGTGCCAGCAAAAGGACAGGGGGTAACACTGAAGCTTTCTTT.

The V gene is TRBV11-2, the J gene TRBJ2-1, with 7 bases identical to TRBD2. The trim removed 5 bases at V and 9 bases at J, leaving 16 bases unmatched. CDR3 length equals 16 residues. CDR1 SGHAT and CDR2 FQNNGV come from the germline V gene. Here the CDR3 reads CASSLAALAERVEQFF. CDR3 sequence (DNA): TGTGCCAGCAGCCTAGCCGCTCTAGCGGAGAGAGTTGAGCAGTTCTTC.

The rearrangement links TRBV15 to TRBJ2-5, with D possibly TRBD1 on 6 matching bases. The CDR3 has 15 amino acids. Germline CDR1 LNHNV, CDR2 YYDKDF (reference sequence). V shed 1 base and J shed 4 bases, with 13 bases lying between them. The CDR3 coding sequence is TGTGCCACCAGCAGAGTAGGACAGTTTGCAGAGACCCAGTACTTC. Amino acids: CATSRVGQFAETQYF.

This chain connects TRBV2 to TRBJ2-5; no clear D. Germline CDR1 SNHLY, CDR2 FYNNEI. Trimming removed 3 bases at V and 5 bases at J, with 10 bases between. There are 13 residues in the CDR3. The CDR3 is CASSDRADETQYF. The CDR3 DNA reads TGTGCCAGCAGTGATAGGGCTGACGAGACCCAGTACTTC.

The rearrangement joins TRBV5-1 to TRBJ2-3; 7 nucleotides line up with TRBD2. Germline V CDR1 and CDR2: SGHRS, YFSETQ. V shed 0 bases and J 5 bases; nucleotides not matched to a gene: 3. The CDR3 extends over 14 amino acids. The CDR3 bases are TGCGCCAGCAGCTTGGAAAGGGAGGGAGATACGCAGTATTTT. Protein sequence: CASSLEREGDTQYF.

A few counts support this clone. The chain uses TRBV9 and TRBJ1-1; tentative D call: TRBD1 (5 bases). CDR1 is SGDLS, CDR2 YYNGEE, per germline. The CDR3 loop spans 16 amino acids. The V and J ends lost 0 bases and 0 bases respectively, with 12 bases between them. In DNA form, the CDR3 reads TGTGCCAGCAGCGTAGGACTCGGGACCCTGAACACTGAAGCTTTCTTT. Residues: CASSVGLGTLNTEAFF.

CDR3 region: CASSYRAGWAGELFF. CDR3 DNA sequence: TGTGCCAGCAGTTACAGGGCAGGGTGGGCCGGGGAGCTGTTTTTT. The chain joins TRBV6-5 to TRBJ2-2; D possibly corresponds to TRBD1 (5 bases). This CDR3 has 15 amino acids. Trimming pared 2 bases from V and 6 bases from J, leaving 13 bases between. CDR1 is MNHEY and CDR2 is SVGAGI in the germline V gene.

The CDR3 DNA reads TGTGCCAGCACTGCGGTTCAAGAGACCCAGTACTTC. This encodes CASTAVQETQYF. The chain has TRBV6-1 and TRBJ2-5; D not resolved. Germline values: CDR1 MNHNS, CDR2 SASEGT. Trimming left V 7 bases short and J 2 bases short, with 8 bases between. The CDR3 length is 12 residues.

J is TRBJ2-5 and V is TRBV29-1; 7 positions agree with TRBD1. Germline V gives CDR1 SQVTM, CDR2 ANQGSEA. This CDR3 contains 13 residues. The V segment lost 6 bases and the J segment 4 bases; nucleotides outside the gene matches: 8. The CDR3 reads CSVRDRVGETQYF. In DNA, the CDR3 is TGCAGCGTGCGCGACAGGGTGGGAGAGACCCAGTACTTC.

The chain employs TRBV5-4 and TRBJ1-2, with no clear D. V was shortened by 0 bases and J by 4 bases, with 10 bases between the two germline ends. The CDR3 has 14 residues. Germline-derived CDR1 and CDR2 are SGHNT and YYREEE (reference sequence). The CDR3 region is CASSLGAATYGYTF. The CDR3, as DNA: TGTGCCAGCAGCTTGGGGGCGGCTACCTATGGCTACACCTTC. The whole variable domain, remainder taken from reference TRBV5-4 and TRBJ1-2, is ETGVTQSPTHLIKTRGQQVTLRCSSQSGHNTVSWYQQALGQGPQFIFQYYREEENGRGNFPPRFSGLQFPNYSSELNVNALELDDSALYLCASSLGAATYGYTFGSGTRLTVV.

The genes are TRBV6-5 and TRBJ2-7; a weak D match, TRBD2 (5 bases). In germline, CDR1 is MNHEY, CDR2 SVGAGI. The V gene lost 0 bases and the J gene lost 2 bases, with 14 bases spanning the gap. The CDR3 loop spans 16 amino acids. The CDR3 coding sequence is TGTGCCAGCAGTTACTCGGCTGGTTCGGGAACCTACGAGCAGTACTTC. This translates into CASSYSAGSGTYEQYF.

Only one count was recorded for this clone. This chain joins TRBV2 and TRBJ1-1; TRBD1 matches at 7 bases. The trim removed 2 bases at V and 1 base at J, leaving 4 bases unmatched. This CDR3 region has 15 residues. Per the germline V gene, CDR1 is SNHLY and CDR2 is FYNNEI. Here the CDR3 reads CASSELGTENTEAFF. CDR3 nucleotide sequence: TGTGCCAGCAGTGAACTAGGGACAGAGAACACTGAAGCTTTCTTT.